These 11 T cell receptor beta chains originate from one sample sequenced in a study of blood T cell repertoires in COVID-19. The method was immunoSEQ multiplex PCR; TCRdb's version includes in-frame clones alone and lacks a portion of them. The sample includes under 250,000 clones, 88% of them seen just once. The specimen sequenced was peripheral blood. The origin of the receptors is an older woman with acute or convalescent COVID-19.

V and J are TRBV18 and TRBJ1-6; no reliable D call. Germline lookup yields CDR1 KGHSH and CDR2 LQKENI. The CDR3 has 14 amino acids. V gave up 6 bases and J gave up 7 bases, with 13 bases separating them. CDR3 coding DNA: TGTGCCAGCTCTCCGAGGGAGGTGAATTCACCCCTCCACTTT. Protein product: CASSPREVNSPLHF.

The rearrangement uses TRBV18 and TRBJ1-2; tentative D call: TRBD1 (6 bases). Per the germline V gene, CDR1 is KGHSH and CDR2 is LQKENI. The length of the CDR3 is 14 residues. The V end lost 0 bases, the J end lost 6 bases, and 11 bases lay between the germline ends. CDR3 nucleotide sequence: TGTGCCAGCTCACCACCGCAACAGGGTAATGGCTACACCTTC. This gives the protein CASSPPQQGNGYTF.

The chain recombines TRBV25-1 with TRBJ2-1; TRBD1 might be the D (6 bases). Per the germline V gene, CDR1 is MGHDK and CDR2 is SYGVNS. The CDR3 totals 12 residues. The V and J ends lost 7 bases and 9 bases respectively, with 13 bases between them. In nucleotides, the CDR3 is TGTGCCAGCACGAACAGGGTACGTGAGCAGTTCTTC. This translates into CASTNRVREQFF.

J is TRBJ1-2 and V is TRBV7-2, with 7 bases that match TRBD1. This CDR3 contains 13 residues. Losses at the gene ends were 4 bases for V and 2 bases for J; bases not matched to a gene: 1. Germline V gene lookup returns CDR1 SGHTA and CDR2 FQGNSA. The DNA of the CDR3 is TGTGCCAGCAGCTACAGGGGCAACTATGGCTACACCTTC. Protein: CASSYRGNYGYTF.

The rearrangement joins TRBV6-4 to TRBJ2-4; 8 nucleotides match TRBD1. The V segment lost 3 bases and the J segment 7 bases; nucleotides outside the gene matches: 11. This CDR3 is 16 amino acids long. Germline V gives CDR1 MRHNA, CDR2 SNTAGT. The CDR3 DNA follows: TGTGCCAGCAGTGAAGACCCCGGGACAGGCACGAACATTCAGTACTTC. This translates into CASSEDPGTGTNIQYF.

This clone has only a few counts. CDR3 nucleotides: TGTGCCACCAGTGACTACGGGGATAGCACAGATACGCAGTATTTT. Translation gives CATSDYGDSTDTQYF. The chain couples TRBV24-1 to TRBJ2-3; possible D gene TRBD2, 5 bases. Germline V gene sequence: CDR1 KGHDR, CDR2 SFDVKD. With 4 bases removed from V and 0 bases from J, the gap between germline ends came to 10 bases. This CDR3 has 15 amino acids.

CDR3 sequence: CASSPTTVATNEKLFF. Here the CDR3 DNA reads TGTGCCAGCTCACCAACAACAGTCGCAACTAATGAAAAACTGTTTTTT. V gene TRBV18 combines with J gene TRBJ1-4; D ambiguous. Germline values: CDR1 KGHSH, CDR2 LQKENI. The CDR3 is 16 residues long. Trimming shortened V by 2 bases and J by 0 bases, and 10 bases separated the two germline ends.

The CDR3 here is CASSPRGGPETQYF. CDR3 nucleotides: TGTGCCAGCAGTCCGCGGGGGGGCCCGGAGACCCAGTACTTC. The V gene is TRBV6-5, the J gene TRBJ2-5; 9 bases align to TRBD2. Per the germline V gene, CDR1 is MNHEY and CDR2 is SVGAGI. After removal of 5 bases from V and 5 bases from J, the junction contained 6 bases not matched to a gene. The CDR3 is 14 residues long.

This clone was counted once. In the same sample, other DNA sequences code for this CDR3. This chain uses TRBV30 with TRBJ1-6; TRBD1 aligns across 7 bases. Germline CDR1 is GTSNPN and CDR2 is SVGIG (reference sequence). This CDR3 contains 12 residues. Trimming at V came to 5 bases and at J to 7 bases, leaving 2 bases not matched to a gene. This CDR3 reads CAWDRVNSPLHF. The CDR3 DNA reads as TGTGCCTGGGACAGGGTGAATTCACCCCTCCACTTT.

The rearrangement uses TRBV18 and TRBJ1-1; D ambiguous. The CDR3 covers 14 residues. Germline CDR1 and CDR2: KGHSH and LQKENI. Between the trimmed V and J ends, which lost 5 bases and 6 bases, there was a span of 16 bases. The CDR3 nucleotides read TGTGCCAGCTCATTTTTGGGCGGGCCTCCTGAAGCTTTCTTT. It translates to CASSFLGGPPEAFF. The variable domain in full, with the rest retrieved from reference TRBV18 and TRBJ1-1, is NAGVMQNPRHLVRRRGQEARLRCSPMKGHSHVYWYRQLPEEGLKFMVYLQKENIIDESGMPKERFSAEFPKEGPSILRIQQVVRGDSAAYFCASSFLGGPPEAFFGQGTRLTVV.

This clone was recorded a few times. The rearrangement links TRBV19 to TRBJ2-7, with TRBD2 matching 13 bases. CDR3 length: 14 amino acids. Germline CDR1 LNHDA, CDR2 SQIVND (reference sequence). The ends lost 4 bases at V and 6 bases at J; junction bases unmatched: 3. The CDR3 coding sequence is TGTGCCAGTAGTAAACTAGCGGGAGGGTTCGAGCAGTACTTC. Protein product: CASSKLAGGFEQYF.